The clone carrying this T cell receptor (beta chain) was detected many times. Unique molecular identifiers were incorporated during preparation of the TCRbeta library. TCRdb processed the PCR reads anew with MiXCR; each CDR3 protein has one entry. The profile covers about 230,000 distinct CDR3 sequences, with about 11% appearing a single time and over 2.5% taken by the ten largest. The data belong to a study of T-cell reconstitution after alpha-beta-depleted transplantation in children. The CDR3 sequence is 10 residues long. Trimming removed 8 bases at V and 11 bases at J, with 11 bases between. Germline values: CDR1 MGHDK, CDR2 SYGVNS.

The chain employs TRBV25-1 and TRBJ2-3; D remains ambiguous. The source material was PBMCs from the stem cell graft donor, sampled from the stem cell graft. This clonotype originated in a human donor who donated a stem cell graft to a child with acute lymphoblastic leukemia. This CDR3 reads CASEDWKQYF. Here the CDR3 DNA reads TGTGCCAGCGAAGACTGGAAGCAGTATTTT. The entire variable domain, with the rest obtained from reference TRBV25-1 and TRBJ2-3, is as follows: EADIYQTPRYLVIGTGKKITLECSQTMGHDKMYWYQQDPGMELHLIHYSYGVNSTEKGDLSSESTVSRIRTEHFPLTLESARPSHTSQYLCASEDWKQYFGPGTRLTVL.